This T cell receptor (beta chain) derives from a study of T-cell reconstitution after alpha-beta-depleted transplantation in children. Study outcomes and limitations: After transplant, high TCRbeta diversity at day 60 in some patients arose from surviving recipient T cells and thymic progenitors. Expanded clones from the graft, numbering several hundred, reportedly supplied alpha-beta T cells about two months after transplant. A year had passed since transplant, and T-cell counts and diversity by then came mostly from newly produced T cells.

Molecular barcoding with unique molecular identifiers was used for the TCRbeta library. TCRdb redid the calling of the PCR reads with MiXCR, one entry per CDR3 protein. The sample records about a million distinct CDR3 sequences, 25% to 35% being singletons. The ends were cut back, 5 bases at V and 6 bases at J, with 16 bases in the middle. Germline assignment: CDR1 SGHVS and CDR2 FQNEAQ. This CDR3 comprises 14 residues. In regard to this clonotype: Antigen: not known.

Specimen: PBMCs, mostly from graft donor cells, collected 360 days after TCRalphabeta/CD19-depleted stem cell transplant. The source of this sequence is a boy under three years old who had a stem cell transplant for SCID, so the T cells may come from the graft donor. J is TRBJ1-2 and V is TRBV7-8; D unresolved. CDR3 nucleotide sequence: TGTGCCAGCAGCCTCCATCGGGGAGCCGATGGCTACACCTTC. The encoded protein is CASSLHRGADGYTF.